This T cell receptor (beta chain) appears in the sequencing data of a study of vaccination and CD4 T cells after COVID-19 (dated by TCRdb to 2022 to 2024). In terms of the full investigation: Every convalescent patient had a positive nasal swab PCR test for SARS-CoV-2, with mild disease in 8 to 10 patients and severe disease in one. The spike-specific CD4+ TCR repertoire was compared before and after mRNA vaccination in around ten COVID-19 convalescent patients and 4 infection-naive healthy vaccine recipients. Each participant got two doses of either the Pfizer-BioNTech BNT162b2 vaccine (n=8) or the Moderna mRNA-1273 vaccine (n=2). The convalescent cohort included six males and four females, with two Hispanic individuals, seven Caucasians, two Asians and one multiracial person. In control cultures, a CEFX viral epitope pool was used as positive control, an HIV-1 Nef peptide pool was used as negative control, or no peptide was added. Post-vaccine blood samples were collected a median of 72 days after the second vaccine dose, ranging from roughly 12 to 250 days. Post-COVID blood samples were collected from convalescent patients a median of around 100 days after diagnosis, with a range of roughly 35 to 180 days. Overlapping spike peptide pools from SARS-CoV-2 and from the common cold coronaviruses HCoV-NL63, HCoV-OC43 and HCoV-229E were used as culture stimuli.

This clonotype was observed once. The specificity of this receptor is unknown. No much larger clone exists at a distance of one base, and base qualities are not known. Evidence from a single read is weak. Library preparation used PCR. TCR sequencing of DNA from cultured CD4+ T cells used the Oncomine TCR Beta short-read assay at the Johns Hopkins FTIC core. Genomic DNA was extracted from the cultured CD4+ T cells with the QIAamp micro DNA kit. Oncomine TCR Beta libraries made from cultured CD4+ T cells were pooled using unique dual indexes and sequenced on an Illumina iSeq 100. Under the source paper's analysis protocol: Non-productive sequences were removed, and CDR3s that did not start with C, did not end with F or W, or were shorter than 7 amino acids were discarded. The MANAFEST web application identified antigen-specific clonotypes by comparing peptide-stimulated wells against reference wells and other culture wells. Positive clones required FDR below 0.05, an odds ratio above 5, and productive frequency above 0.1% in at least two of three replicate wells. Cross-reactive clonotypes were defined as significantly expanded in both SARS-CoV-2 spike wells and at least one common cold coronavirus spike condition. Levenshtein distances (stringdist) and unrooted phylogenetic trees (ape) in R version 3.6.1 were used to assess CDR3 homology. Using fastp trimming at Q25 and MiXCR clonotype assembly, TCRdb reanalyzed the public sequencing data and kept in-frame beta chains. Rows with a matching CDR3 protein are joined into one entry that keeps the most common DNA and genes. The V and J calls here are based on TCRdb, not the publication. For this sample the table gives 15,000 or so distinct CDR3 sequences, of which around 48% were detected only once. The biggest ten clones account for around 15% of the sample.

The sample's treatment or condition label is to be understood as: roughly 10-day PBMC culture with coronavirus spike peptide pools or control peptides (ViraFEST assay). The ViraFEST assay, used in the study, expanded antigen-specific T cells with peptide pools and then identified the expanded clonotypes through TCR sequencing. The convalescent patients' positive SARS-CoV-2 PCR tests were from March to December 2020, which was before the Alpha, Beta and Delta variants emerged in the United States. PBMCs were cultured at roughly 1.9 million per well in IMDM supplemented with approximately 5% human AB serum and 9 to 10 IU/ml IL-2, with approximately 10 ug/ml peptide pools added. Half of the culture medium was replaced with fresh IL-2-containing medium on days 3 and 7. After approximately 11 days of culture, CD4+ T cells were isolated by negative selection with the EasySep CD4+ T cell isolation kit. Ficoll-Paque Plus gradient centrifugation was used to isolate PBMCs from whole blood, and the isolated PBMCs were then either used fresh or cryopreserved at -140C. In general, triplicate wells were set up for every culture condition.

Paper-wide results and their limitations: Among the post-vaccine SARS-CoV-2-reactive clones in convalescent patients, a median 86.3% showed up only after vaccination, which suggests vaccine-specific priming. The study included relatively few convalescent patients and did not analyze early timepoints after natural infection. Nearly all vaccine-specific clones in convalescent patients (304 of 307) were mono-reactive for SARS-CoV-2 spike rather than cross-reactive with common cold coronaviruses. Although the median number of SARS-CoV-2-reactive clonotypes went up from 20 to 25 after infection to some 37 after vaccination, the increase was not significant.

The CDR3 starts with the cysteine, ends with the phenylalanine, and has 13 residues. Only CDR3 DNA remains: 39 bases, in frame from the first base. The V and J ends are trimmed by 0 bases and 5 bases, leaving 8 bases between them. From the germline V gene, CDR1 is SGDLS and CDR2 is YYNGEE. Recombination joined TRBV9 with TRBJ1-1; the D gene lacks a confident call. The receptor's source is a human donor who had recovered from COVID-19. Sequencing was performed on CD4+ T cells from blood, cultured in vitro. The CDR3 region: CASSVDLGTEAFF. The DNA is TGTGCCAGCAGCGTAGATTTGGGAACTGAAGCTTTCTTT.